This paragraph reports one TCR beta chain. A single count supports this clone. Its antigen is still unknown. No base qualities exist here, and no much larger clone lies one base off it. V is cut back by 5 bases and J by 9 bases, with 2 bases in the junction unmatched. The CDR3 contains 11 residues, cysteine and phenylalanine counted. The kept DNA is CDR3 alone, 33 bases in frame from the first base. For CDR1 and CDR2, the germline V gene lists SGDLS and YYNGEE. The library was generated by the immunoSEQ multiplex PCR assay. A mixture of 60 forward primers for TCR Vbeta segments and 13 reverse primers for TCR Jbeta segments was used in the multiplex PCR. The CDR3 region of rearranged TCR beta genes was amplified from genomic DNA with a multiplex PCR assay. The Illumina HiSeq System was used to sequence the amplified TCR beta libraries as 87-base-pair reads. The authors' analysis ran thus. A later analysis tallied around 82 million unique TCR beta chains across the 666 repertoires, and around 10 million of those chains were shared by two or more donors. Raw reads were error-corrected and collapsed into unique sequences by a nearest-neighbor algorithm in which closely related sequences were merged to remove PCR and sequencing errors. V, D and J gene segments were assigned by aligning CDR3 sequences to IMGT reference sequences. Each retained sequence needed at least a six-nucleotide match to both a V gene segment and a J gene segment. Rearrangements were called productive when the CDR3 lacked stop codons and stayed in frame with V and J; all others were non-productive. CDR3 was defined by IMGT convention, running from the second conserved V-encoded cysteine to the conserved J-encoded phenylalanine. Sequences without an unambiguous match to a single V gene segment were excluded from the earlier analysis of several hundred of the donors. In an earlier analysis of a few hundred of the donors, a V segment was called functional when productive rearrangements were above 56.7%, and segregating when the standard deviation between donors exceeded 5%. A statistical classification framework was built for diagnosing cytomegalovirus status from the catalog of TCR beta chain sequences. In a later analysis, V and J genes were assigned by comparing TCR nucleotide sequences against IMGT/GENE-DB human TR gene sequences. A later analysis assigned CDR3 sequences and most-parsimonious VDJ recombination scenarios with the TCRdist pipeline. In a later analysis, every TCR beta chain was defined by the combination of its CDR3 amino acid sequence and its V-gene family, and reads without a unique V-gene family were dropped. As a way to deal with suspected cross-contamination and a sequencing artifact, a later analysis dropped roughly 600 nucleotide sequences that were highly shared and had low generation probability. In a later analysis, a clonal expansion index was calculated for each public chain from normalized within-repertoire ranks of inferred template counts. In a later analysis, generation probabilities were computed with a VDJ recombination model fitted to out-of-frame rearrangements, and the resulting probabilities were checked against IGoR. A later analysis scored TCR-TCR, TCR-HLA and TCR-CMV co-occurrence with hypergeometric tests, applying a repertoire-size bias correction to TCR pairs. False discovery rates were estimated in a later analysis by permuting HLA or CMV assignments 20 times. A later analysis grouped co-occurring TCRs with DBSCAN, adding TCRdist sequence similarity when clustering within HLA-allele-positive subsets. Repertoires with fewer than 30,000 or more than 120,000 public chains were left out of co-occurrence clustering, as were about 5 repertoires with anomalous nucleotide sharing. TCRdb provides this immuneACCESS table in a form limited to in-frame rearrangements. Some clones are lacking; in checked studies, under half of them reflect an unresolved V gene, and why the rest are absent is not known. V and J calls and clone size come straight from that table; D and trimming were deduced from the DNA. The sample yields under 200,000 clones; 75% to 85% were counted once. Roughly 0.8% of the sample is held by the ten biggest clonotypes.

This record belongs to a study of cytomegalovirus exposure and HLA in healthy donors (dated by TCRdb to the late 2010s). Study-level background: In an earlier analysis of 550 to 750 of the donors, less than 350 Gb of sequence data and 117 million unique TCR beta sequences from roughly 180 million T cells were reported. The T cell repertoires of some 670 subjects were profiled by immunosequencing and related to cytomegalovirus serostatus. Every repertoire in the discovery cohort had been generated on one and the same sequencing platform. Roughly 310 gigabases of sequencing data and tens of millions of unique TCR sequences were included in an early release covering roughly 700 HLA-typed donors. The study was designed to test whether signatures of past pathogen exposure could be identified by cataloging public T cell receptors. HLA typing included class I and class II loci at four-digit resolution. Among the roughly 400 genotyped donors, 81% belonged to the genetic ancestry cluster associated with self-reported Caucasian donors. Four or five DR-DQ haplotypes were treated as single units for association and clustering because of strong linkage in the cohort. Typing coverage differed by locus: A, B, C, DRB1 and DQB1 were typed in roughly 620-630 donors, DQA1 in 522, DPA1 in around 600, and DPB1 in around 490. Besides the first cohort of 666 subjects, a separate validation cohort made up of 90 to 150 different subjects was used. A later analysis re-analyzed previously published TCR beta repertoires from about 730 donors and added high-resolution HLA genotyping to study TCR occurrence patterns. An earlier analysis of about 600 of the donors used high-throughput TCR beta sequencing to judge whether each TCR beta V gene segment behaved as functional or pseudogenic. Across 300 to 400 genotyped donors of the cohort, an average of approximately 220,000 unique TCR beta nucleotide sequences per donor were sequenced, and approximately 17% of those sequences were non-productive. To predict cytomegalovirus infection status, the study combined high-throughput TCR immunosequencing, statistical association of individual TCRs with disease status, and machine learning. Donor age, sex, ethnicity and CMV serostatus were compiled together with the repertoire data. In a later genetic analysis, genome-wide SNP genotypes for about 55% of the roughly 700 donors were used, and that subset was treated as a discovery cohort. The later analysis used no new phenotypic data to find candidate immune exposures, relying instead on TCR beta sequences and their occurrence across donors.

The cohort consisted of approximately 670 healthy bone marrow donors. At the time of sampling, every cohort member was nominally healthy, though immune exposures that went unrecorded were likely present. The donor was CMV seronegative and belonged to the group of around 400 seronegative cohort members. Every donor gave a peripheral blood sample, and the peripheral blood mononuclear cells from that sample were used for TCR beta sequencing. The Qiagen DNeasy Blood Extraction Kit was used to extract genomic DNA from the blood cell samples. Results and caveats for the whole study, not just this receptor: The authors suggested that the approach could potentially be extended to other disease states and immunological phenotypes. While some public TCRs were present in many individuals, most TCR sequences turned up only very rarely across donors. The 87-base-pair reads could not distinguish some IMGT-functional V segments, including TRBV6-2 and TRBV6-3, so those segments were excluded. In a later analysis, 15,000 to 20,000 TCR beta sequences were associated with specific HLA alleles at a false discovery rate of 0.05. Linkage disequilibrium might explain the correlated functional status among segregating V segments, but an unknown experimental factor could not be excluded. Three of the identified cytomegalovirus-associated TCR beta chains were confirmed in vitro to be specific for cytomegalovirus antigens. A cluster of highly shared sequence variants was judged likely to be a technical artifact of the sequencing pipeline. According to a later analysis, parvovirus B19, influenza, CMV and Epstein-Barr virus appeared linked to several top co-occurrence clusters. Fewer than 20 rarely observed V segments, including chromosome 9 orphons, were excluded from the earlier analysis of a few hundred of the donors because counts were too low. In a later analysis, HLA-associated TCR beta chains were found to be more clonally expanded and to have lower generation probabilities than equally common non-associated chains. According to a later genetic analysis, donors in an Asian-associated ancestry cluster had fewer N-insertions in productive TCRs than the approximately 690-donor mean. According to a later analysis, TCR association rates differed among HLA loci, with DRB1 alleles showing the most associated TCRs and HLA-C alleles showing the fewest. The classifier was reported to diagnose cytomegalovirus status with high specificity and sensitivity in both the original and validation cohorts. An association between a missense DCLRE1C variant and V-gene and J-gene trimming of TCR beta chains was found in a later genetic analysis and replicated in an independent cohort. In this cohort, only TCR beta chains were sequenced, and detectable features were limited by the absence of alpha or paired-chain data. A further reported finding was that TCR beta sequences accurately predicted the HLA-A and HLA-B alleles for most subjects in the first cohort. CMV serostatus was the only immune exposure information available for the cohort. In a later analysis, most CMV-associated TCR beta chains were found to appear HLA-restricted, with HLA associations seemingly driven largely by CMV exposure. Roughly uniform sequencing depth across donors was assumed in presence/absence analyses, although this assumption may not hold. In an earlier analysis of some 550 of the donors, most TCR beta V segments were observed in productive rearrangements about 90% or about 30% of the time, broadly matching IMGT annotations. When HLA alleles, especially DR and DQ, strongly co-occurred, attributing TCR associations to individual alleles was difficult. A total of roughly 160 TCR beta chains were listed by the study as associated with cytomegalovirus. Because HLA typing was missing for some donors at each locus, association tests included only the typed subset.

The chain is made from TRBV9 and TRBJ2-1; the central 7 bases match TRBD2. The clonotype originates from a woman aged 18-29 years in good health and CMV-seronegative. The source material was PBMCs. In nucleotide form, the sequence is TGTGCCAGCAGTCGACTAGCTGAGCAGTTCTTC. This is translated as CASSRLAEQFF.